Below are 16 T cell receptor beta chains sequenced from a single sample in a study of blood T cell repertoires in COVID-19. Measured with immunoSEQ multiplex PCR; TCRdb has only the in-frame clones, and not every one. The sample has roughly 250,000 clones; 65% to 90% are singletons. Sequencing used peripheral blood. These receptors were obtained from a woman aged 60-75 years with active or convalescent COVID-19.

This clone was found many times. This chain links TRBV4-3 with TRBJ1-1; TRBD1 might be the D (5 bases). The CDR3 is 13 residues long. From germline, CDR1 is LGHNA and CDR2 YSLEER. V was trimmed by 2 bases and J by 10 bases, leaving 14 bases between them. CDR3 in DNA: TGCGCCAGCAGCCAAACAGGAGACGATGGAGCTTTCTTT. It translates to CASSQTGDDGAFF.

This clone was detected only a few times. The J gene is TRBJ2-3, the V gene TRBV30, with 11 bases matching TRBD2. The ends lost 0 bases at V and 4 bases at J; junction bases unmatched: 3. This CDR3 spans 15 amino acids. The V gene's germline CDR1 is GTSNPN and CDR2 SVGIG (reference sequence). CDR3 loop: CAWSVPTSGADTQYF. CDR3 coding DNA: TGTGCCTGGAGTGTACCGACTAGCGGGGCAGATACGCAGTATTTT.

This clone has a single count. The J gene is TRBJ1-1, the V gene TRBV12-5; weak D call: TRBD1 (5 bases). The CDR3 is 15 amino acids. V shed 5 bases and J shed 6 bases, with 19 bases lying between them. Germline CDR1 and CDR2: LGHNT and FRNRAP. The CDR3 DNA is TGTGCTAGTGGTCCATTGACAGAGGTGGTGTCTGAAGCTTTCTTT. Translated, it gives CASGPLTEVVSEAFF.

The chain uses TRBV4-3 and TRBJ1-4; 7 bases line up with TRBD1. Germline CDR1 and CDR2: LGHNA and YSLEER. Unmatched junction bases numbered 8, after V lost 3 bases and J lost 7 bases. The CDR3 covers 15 residues. DNA of the CDR3: TGCGCCAGCAGCCAGCACAGGGGTCGAGTTGAAAAACTGTTTTTT. This encodes CASSQHRGRVEKLFF.

This chain connects TRBV5-6 to TRBJ2-7; no definite D call. The V end was cut by 0 bases, the J end by 6 bases, with 4 bases between. Germline loops: CDR1 SGHDT, CDR2 YYEEEE. CDR3 length equals 11 residues. The CDR3 region has the DNA TGTGCCAGCAGCTTGGAGCGCGAGCAGTACTTC. It codes for CASSLEREQYF.

The J gene is TRBJ2-7, the V gene TRBV9; TRBD2 is a possible D gene (6 bases). Deletions cut 3 bases from V and 0 bases from J, with 10 bases between. There are 14 residues in the CDR3. Germline assignment: CDR1 SGDLS and CDR2 YYNGEE. For the CDR3, the DNA is TGTGCCAGCAGCGCGGCGGGGACCTCCTACGAGCAGTACTTC. Amino acid sequence: CASSAAGTSYEQYF. Based on the CDR3 plus reference TRBV9 and TRBJ2-7, the full variable domain is DSGVTQTPKHLITATGQRVTLRCSPRSGDLSVYWYQQSLDQGLQFLIQYYNGEERAKGNILERFSAQQFPDLHSELNLSSLELGDSALYFCASSAAGTSYEQYFGPGTRLTVT.

Only a few counts were recorded for this clone. CDR3 amino acids: CARSSTKEAGYSGNTIYF. In DNA, the CDR3 is TGTGCCAGAAGCTCGACCAAAGAAGCAGGGTACTCTGGAAACACCATATATTTT. The chain joins TRBV5-3 to TRBJ1-3; possibly TRBD1 for D (5 bases). TRBV5-3 has ORF status, its function being uncertain. This CDR3 comprises 18 residues. Between the trimmed V and J ends, which lost 3 bases and 0 bases, there was a span of 19 bases.

The genes are TRBV19 and TRBJ1-6; possible D gene TRBD1, 5 bases. The germline V and J ends were trimmed by 5 bases and 3 bases, with 11 bases remaining between them. Germline lookup yields CDR1 LNHDA and CDR2 SQIVND (reference sequence). This CDR3 has 15 residues. Here the CDR3 reads CASSLDSLYNSPLHF. The CDR3 DNA follows: TGTGCCAGTAGTCTCGACAGTCTCTATAATTCACCCCTCCACTTT.

The chain carries TRBV27 and TRBJ2-1; TRBD2 matches 10 bases. The CDR3 has 15 amino acids. V lost 6 bases and J lost 7; bases outside the gene matches: 9. Looked up from germline, CDR1 is MNHEY and CDR2 is SMNVEV (reference sequence). CDR3 protein: CASRKAGGAGNEQFF. In DNA, the CDR3 is TGTGCCAGCAGGAAAGCGGGGGGGGCGGGGAATGAGCAGTTCTTC.

V is TRBV13 and J is TRBJ1-2, with 9 bases lining up with TRBD1. CDR3 size: 16 residues. CDR1 PRHDT and CDR2 FYEKMQ come from the germline V gene (reference sequence). Trimming at V came to 5 bases and at J to 2 bases, leaving 9 bases not matched to a gene. CDR3 region: CASSMDGTGPNYGYTF. The CDR3 region has the DNA TGTGCCAGCAGCATGGACGGGACAGGGCCCAACTATGGCTACACCTTC.

V and J are TRBV19 and TRBJ2-5; 10 nucleotides align to TRBD2. CDR3 length: 16 amino acids. The junction had 8 bases not matched to a gene; V was cut back by 3 bases and J by 4 bases. Germline assignment: CDR1 LNHDA and CDR2 SQIVND (reference sequence). CDR3 amino acids: CASSIRIAGGRETQYF. In DNA, the CDR3 is TGTGCCAGTAGTATCCGGATAGCGGGGGGAAGAGAGACCCAGTACTTC.

The chain uses TRBV2 and TRBJ1-5; perhaps TRBD1 as D (5 bases). From germline, CDR1 is SNHLY and CDR2 FYNNEI. The CDR3 sequence is 13 residues long. Deletions cut 6 bases from V and 4 bases from J, with 10 bases between. The CDR3 sequence: CASRGLSNQPQHF. CDR3 DNA sequence: TGTGCCAGCAGGGGACTTTCTAATCAGCCCCAGCATTTT.

In its sample, this clone was seen once. This sequence joins TRBV30 and TRBJ1-1; D call uncertain. This CDR3 comprises 12 residues. Germline V gives CDR1 GTSNPN, CDR2 SVGIG (reference sequence). The V end lost 5 bases, the J end lost 3 bases, and 10 bases lay between the germline ends. In DNA form, the CDR3 reads TGTGCCTGGGGACTGGCGGACACTGAAGCTTTCTTT. Amino acid sequence: CAWGLADTEAFF.

There are a few counts of this clone. The chain joins TRBV10-2 to TRBJ1-3; possibly TRBD1 for D (5 bases). The CDR3 spans 16 residues. Trimming took 0 bases from V and 0 from J, leaving 9 bases between them. Per the germline V gene, CDR1 is WSHSY and CDR2 is SAAADI. This CDR3 is CASSESWDYSGNTIYF. CDR3 DNA sequence: TGCGCCAGCAGTGAGTCGTGGGACTACTCTGGAAACACCATATATTTT.

The chain has TRBV14 and TRBJ2-1, with 10 nucleotides matching TRBD2. The length of the CDR3 is 21 residues. Germline-derived CDR1 and CDR2 are SGHDN and FVKESK. Unmatched junction bases numbered 18, after V lost 3 bases and J lost 1 base. The CDR3 protein is CASSHPGVAGGRYVSYNEQFF. In nucleotides, the CDR3 is TGTGCCAGCAGCCACCCGGGAGTAGCGGGGGGCCGGTACGTTTCCTACAATGAGCAGTTCTTC.

The chain recombines TRBV6-6 with TRBJ1-1; 9 nucleotides align to TRBD1. This CDR3 has 15 residues. Germline V lookup: CDR1 MNHNY, CDR2 SVGAGI (reference sequence). The V and J ends lost 6 bases and 4 bases, in that order; junction bases with no gene match: 9. In nucleotides, the CDR3 is TGTGCCAGCAGCCAAACCGGGACAGGGAGCACTGAAGCTTTCTTT. Translated: CASSQTGTGSTEAFF.